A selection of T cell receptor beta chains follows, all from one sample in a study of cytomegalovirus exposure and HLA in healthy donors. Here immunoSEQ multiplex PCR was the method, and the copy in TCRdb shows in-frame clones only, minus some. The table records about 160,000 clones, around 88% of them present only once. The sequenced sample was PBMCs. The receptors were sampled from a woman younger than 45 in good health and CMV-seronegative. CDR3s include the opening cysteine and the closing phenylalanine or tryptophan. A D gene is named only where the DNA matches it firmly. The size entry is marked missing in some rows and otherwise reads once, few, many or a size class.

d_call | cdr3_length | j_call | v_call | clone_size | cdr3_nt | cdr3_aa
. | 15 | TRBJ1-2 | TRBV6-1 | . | TGTGCCAGCAGTGCTAACTACAGGACCACCTATGGCTACACCTTC | CASSANYRTTYGYTF
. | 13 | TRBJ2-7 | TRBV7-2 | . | TGTGCCAGCAGCTTAGCGCCGGCGGGCGAGCAGTACTTC | CASSLAPAGEQYF
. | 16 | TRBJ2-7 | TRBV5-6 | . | TGTGCCAGCAGCTTCGGAACTAGCCCCAGCAGGTACGAGCAGTACTTC | CASSFGTSPSRYEQYF
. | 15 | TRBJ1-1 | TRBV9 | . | TGTGCCAGCAGCCCGGGGGGGGCCCGAGGCACTGAAGCTTTCTTT | CASSPGGARGTEAFF
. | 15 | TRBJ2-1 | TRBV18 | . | TGTGCCAGCTCACCAGGTCTTAGCTCCTACAATGAGCAGTTCTTC | CASSPGLSSYNEQFF
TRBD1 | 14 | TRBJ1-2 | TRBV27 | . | TGTGCCAGCAGTCCCGGGACAGGGCGCTATGGCTACACCTTC | CASSPGTGRYGYTF
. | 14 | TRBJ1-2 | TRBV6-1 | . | TGTGCCAGCAGTCCAGGGGATTCTAACTATGGCTACACCTTC | CASSPGDSNYGYTF
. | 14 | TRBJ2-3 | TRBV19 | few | TGTGCCAGTAGTAGGGCGTATAGCACAGATACGCAGTATTTT | CASSRAYSTDTQYF
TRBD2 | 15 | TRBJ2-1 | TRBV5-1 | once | TGCGCCAGCAGCTCGACTAGCGGGAGCCACAATGAGCAGTTCTTC | CASSSTSGSHNEQFF
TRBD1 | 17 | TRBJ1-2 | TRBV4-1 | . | TGCGCCAGCAGCCCTCTTGGTCAGGGGGCGGCTAGGAGGGGCTACACCTTC | CASSPLGQGAARRGYTF
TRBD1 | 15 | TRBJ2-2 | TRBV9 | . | TGTGCCAGCAGCACCAGGACAGGGGGCACCGGGGAGCTGTTTTTT | CASSTRTGGTGELFF
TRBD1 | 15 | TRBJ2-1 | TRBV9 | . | TGTGCCAGCAGCCGACAGGGAAATAGCTACAATGAGCAGTTCTTC | CASSRQGNSYNEQFF
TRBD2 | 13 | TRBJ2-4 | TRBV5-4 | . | TGTGCCAGCAGCGTAGCGGGAGGGGACATTCAGTACTTC | CASSVAGGDIQYF
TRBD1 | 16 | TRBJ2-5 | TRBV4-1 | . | TGCGCCAGCAGCCAAGAGGGGCAGGGGGCACGTGAGACCCAGTACTTC | CASSQEGQGARETQYF
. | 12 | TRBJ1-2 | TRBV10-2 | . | TGCGCCAGCAGTGAGTCCCGAGACAGGTACCACTTC | CASSESRDRYHF
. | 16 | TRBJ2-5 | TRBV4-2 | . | TGTGCCAGCAGCCAGAACCCCACATCCGGGGGATGGACCCAGTACTTC | CASSQNPTSGGWTQYF
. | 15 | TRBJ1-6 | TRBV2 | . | TGTGCCAGCCTTCCCTCAGGATCATATAATTCACCCCTCCACTTT | CASLPSGSYNSPLHF
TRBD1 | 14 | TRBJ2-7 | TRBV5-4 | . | TGTGCCAGCAGCCAAGACAGGGGCAGAAACGAGCAGTACTTC | CASSQDRGRNEQYF
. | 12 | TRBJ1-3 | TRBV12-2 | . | TGTGCAAGTCGCCAGGCGGGAGCTTGCGGATATTTT | CASRQAGACGYF
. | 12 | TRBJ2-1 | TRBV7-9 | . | TGTGCCAGCAGCTTCCGCGGGGATGAGCAGTTCTTC | CASSFRGDEQFF
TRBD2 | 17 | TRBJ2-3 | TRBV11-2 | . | TGTGCCAGCAGCTTAGAGGGACTAGCGGGAGGTACGGATACGCAGTATTTT | CASSLEGLAGGTDTQYF
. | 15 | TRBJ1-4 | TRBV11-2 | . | TGTGCCAGCAGCTCCAGGACAGCAACTAATGAAAAACTGTTTTTT | CASSSRTATNEKLFF
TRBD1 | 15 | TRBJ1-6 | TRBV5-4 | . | TGTGCCAGCAGCCGGGGACAGCCAAGTAATTCACCCCTCCACTTT | CASSRGQPSNSPLHF
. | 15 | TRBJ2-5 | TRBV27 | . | TGTGCCAGCAGTAGGGCCGGGACTGGAAAAGAGACCCAGTACTTC | CASSRAGTGKETQYF
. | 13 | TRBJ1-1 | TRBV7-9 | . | TGTGCCAGCAGTTCCCCAGGGTCATCTGAAGCTTTCTTT | CASSSPGSSEAFF
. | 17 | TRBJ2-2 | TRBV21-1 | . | TGTGCCAGCAGGTGGACAGGGGGCGGTCTCCAGACCGGGGAGCTGTTTTTT | CASRWTGGGLQTGELFF
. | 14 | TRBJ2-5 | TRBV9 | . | TGTGCCAGCAGCGAGATAGGGGACTTTGGGACCCAGTACTTC | CASSEIGDFGTQYF
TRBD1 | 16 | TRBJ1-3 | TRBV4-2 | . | TGTGCCAGCAGCGCCCCTGACAGGGGCTCTGGAAACACCATATATTTT | CASSAPDRGSGNTIYF
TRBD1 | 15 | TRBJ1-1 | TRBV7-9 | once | TGTGCCAGCAGCTTTCCCGGGACAGCGAACACTGAAGCTTTCTTT | CASSFPGTANTEAFF
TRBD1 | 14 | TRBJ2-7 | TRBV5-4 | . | TGTGCCAGCAGCTTGCCCGACAGGGGGTACGAGCAGTACTTC | CASSLPDRGYEQYF
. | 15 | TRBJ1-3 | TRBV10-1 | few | TGCGCCAGCAGGGCCGGAAGGGGGTCTGGAAACACCATATATTTT | CASRAGRGSGNTIYF
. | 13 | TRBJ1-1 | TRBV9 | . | TGTGCCAGCAGCGTAGATGGGAGGACTGAAGCTTTCTTT | CASSVDGRTEAFF
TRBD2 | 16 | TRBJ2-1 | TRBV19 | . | TGTGCCAGTAGTATGACTAGCGGGGGGGGTTACAATGAGCAGTTCTTC | CASSMTSGGGYNEQFF
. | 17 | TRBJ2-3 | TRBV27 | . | TGTGCCAGCAGTTGGGGAGTCGGAGGGCGTAGCACAGATACGCAGTATTTT | CASSWGVGGRSTDTQYF
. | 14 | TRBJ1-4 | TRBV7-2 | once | TGTGCCAGCAGCCCAGAGGTTGGAAATGAAAAACTGTTTTTT | CASSPEVGNEKLFF
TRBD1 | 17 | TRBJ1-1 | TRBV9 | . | TGTGCCAGCAGCACAGGACAGGGGGGAAGGGGGGGCACTGAAGCTTTCTTT | CASSTGQGGRGGTEAFF
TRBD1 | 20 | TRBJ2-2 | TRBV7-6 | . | TGTGCCAGCAGCTTAGGGTGGGGAGGGGACAGGGGTCCCTACACCGGGGAGCTGTTTTTT | CASSLGWGGDRGPYTGELFF
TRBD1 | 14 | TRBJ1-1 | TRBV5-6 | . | TGTGCCAGCAGCTGGCCGTCGACAGGGCCTGAAGCTTTCTTT | CASSWPSTGPEAFF
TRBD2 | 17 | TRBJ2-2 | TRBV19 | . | TGTGCCAGTAGTACGAGAATAACCGGGACTAAAACCGGGGAGCTGTTTTTT | CASSTRITGTKTGELFF
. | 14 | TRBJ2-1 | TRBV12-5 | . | TGTGCTAGTGGGACGGGGTACTCCTACAATGAGCAGTTCTTC | CASGTGYSYNEQFF
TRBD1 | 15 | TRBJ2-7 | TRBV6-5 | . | TGTGCCAGCAGTTACTCGGGACAGGGGAAATACGAGCAGTACTTC | CASSYSGQGKYEQYF
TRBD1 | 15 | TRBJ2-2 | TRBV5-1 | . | TGCGCCACCCAACCCTCAGCAGGGGGAACCGGGGAGCTGTTTTTT | CATQPSAGGTGELFF
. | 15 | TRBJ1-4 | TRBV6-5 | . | TGTGCCAGCAGTTACGGGCAACCAACTAATGAAAAACTGTTTTTT | CASSYGQPTNEKLFF
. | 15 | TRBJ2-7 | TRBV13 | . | TGTGCCAGCAGCTTAGCTGGGGGGATCTCCTACGAGCAGTACTTC | CASSLAGGISYEQYF
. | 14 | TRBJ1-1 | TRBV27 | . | TGTGCCAGCAGTTTCCTTGCGGGGAACGAGGCGGCTTTCTTT | CASSFLAGNEAAFF
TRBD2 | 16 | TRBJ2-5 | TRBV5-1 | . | TGCGCCAGCAGCCCGACTAGCGGGAGCCGACAAGAGACCCAGTACTTC | CASSPTSGSRQETQYF
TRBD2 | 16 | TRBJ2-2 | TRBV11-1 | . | TGTGCCAGCAGCTTATTGGCCGGGAGGGCCCTCGGGGAGCTGTTTTTT | CASSLLAGRALGELFF
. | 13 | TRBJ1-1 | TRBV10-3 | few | TGTGCCATCAGTGAGGGGCCGAACACTGAAGCTTTCTTT | CAISEGPNTEAFF
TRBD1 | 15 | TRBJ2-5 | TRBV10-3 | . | TGTGCCATCAGTGAGGGACAGGGCCTCGGGGAGACCCAGTACTTC | CAISEGQGLGETQYF
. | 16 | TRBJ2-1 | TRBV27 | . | TGTGCCAGCAGTTTGGTCCGGGGGTCGTCCTACAATGAGCAGTTCTTC | CASSLVRGSSYNEQFF
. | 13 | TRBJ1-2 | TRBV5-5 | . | TGTGCCAGCAGCTTGAACGGGAACTATGGCTACACCTTC | CASSLNGNYGYTF
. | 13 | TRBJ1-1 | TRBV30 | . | TGTGCCTGGAGTGTCTTAGGGGGCACTGAAGCTTTCTTT | CAWSVLGGTEAFF
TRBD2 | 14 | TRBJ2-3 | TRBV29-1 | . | TGCAGCGTTGAGGTAGCGGGAGGGGCAGATACGCAGTATTTT | CSVEVAGGADTQYF
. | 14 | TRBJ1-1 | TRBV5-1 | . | TGCGCCAGCAGCTTGAGACTTAAGAACACTGAAGCTTTCTTT | CASSLRLKNTEAFF
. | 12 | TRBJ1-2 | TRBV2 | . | TGTGCCAGCAGTGATCAGACATATGGCTACACCTTC | CASSDQTYGYTF
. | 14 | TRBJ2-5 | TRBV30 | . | TGTGCCTGGAGTGTTCTTCGCACTGCCGAGACCCAGTACTTC | CAWSVLRTAETQYF
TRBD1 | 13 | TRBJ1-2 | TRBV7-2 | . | TGTGCCAGCAGCCTCTCGCCGGACAGGGCTACGCTCTTC | CASSLSPDRATLF
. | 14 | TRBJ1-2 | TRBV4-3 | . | TGCGCCAGCAGCCAAGAGAGCAGGGACTATGGCTACACCTTC | CASSQESRDYGYTF
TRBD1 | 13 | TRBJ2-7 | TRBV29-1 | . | TGCAGCGTTCAAACGGGGACAGGCTACGAGCAGTACTTC | CSVQTGTGYEQYF
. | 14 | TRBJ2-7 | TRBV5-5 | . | TGTGCCAGCAGCTTAGGGGTACGCTCCTGGGAGCAGTACTTC | CASSLGVRSWEQYF